The 17 T cell receptor beta chains given below trace back to one sample, sequenced in a study of T-cell memory formation after mild COVID-19. TCRdb processed the 5' RACE reads anew with MiXCR; each CDR3 protein has one entry. The table has approximately 60,000 distinct CDR3 sequences, 9% to 9.5% seen once. Sequenced input: PBMCs or a T cell subset sorted from them (not recorded which). Every receptor here comes from a man aged 18 to 29 who had mild COVID-19 (a few samples of this study predate the infection). Cell type and time point are not known.

This chain links TRBV2 with TRBJ1-1; a weak D match, TRBD1 (5 bases). V was cut by 7 bases and J by 0 bases, with 12 bases left in between. The CDR3 totals 14 residues. The germline gives CDR1 SNHLY, CDR2 FYNNEI. Here the CDR3 reads CASTEDSLNTEAFF. CDR3 DNA sequence: TGTGCCAGCACCGAAGACAGCCTGAACACTGAAGCTTTCTTT.

This rearrangement joins TRBV7-9 to TRBJ1-4, with D unresolved. The CDR3 totals 16 residues. In germline, CDR1 is SEHNR, CDR2 FQNEAQ (reference sequence). Trimming removed 1 base at V and 1 base at J, with 10 bases between. CDR3 residues: CASSLGVPGTNEKLFF. The CDR3 nucleotides read TGTGCCAGCAGCTTAGGGGTCCCGGGAACTAATGAAAAACTGTTTTTT. The variable domain in full, with the rest retrieved from reference TRBV7-9 and TRBJ1-4, is DTGVSQNPRHKITKRGQNVTFRCDPISEHNRLYWYRQTLGQGPEFLTYFQNEAQLEKSRLLSDRFSAERPKGSFSTLEIQRTEQGDSAMYLCASSLGVPGTNEKLFFGSGTQLSVL.

CDR3 sequence reads: CASSPWALMNTEAFF. The CDR3 coding sequence is TGTGCCAGCAGCCCCTGGGCCCTCATGAACACTGAAGCTTTCTTT. This chain connects TRBV5-6 to TRBJ1-1; D is undetermined. The CDR3 consists of 15 residues. Looked up from germline, CDR1 is SGHDT and CDR2 is YYEEEE. V was trimmed by 4 bases and J by 0 bases, leaving 13 bases between them.

The gene calls are TRBV4-1 and TRBJ1-4; D ambiguous. Trimming left V 0 bases short and J 8 bases short, with 16 bases between. The CDR3 consists of 16 residues. Germline assignment: CDR1 MGHRA and CDR2 YSYEKL. The CDR3 nucleotides read TGCGCCAGCAGCCAAGATCAACTCACCTTCCGGGAAAAACTGTTTTTT. Amino acids: CASSQDQLTFREKLFF.

J is TRBJ2-5 and V is TRBV9, with 8 bases that match TRBD2. This CDR3 contains 13 residues. V lost 3 bases, J lost 5 bases, and 3 bases stayed unmatched. CDR1 SGDLS and CDR2 YYNGEE come from the germline V gene. Here the CDR3 DNA reads TGTGCCAGCAGCGCCCGACTAGCGGAGACCCAGTACTTC. Its protein is CASSARLAETQYF.

The rearrangement uses TRBV11-2 and TRBJ1-6; no firm D call. The germline gives CDR1 SGHAT, CDR2 FQNNGV. V was cut by 2 bases and J by 13 bases, with 18 bases left in between. The CDR3 runs 15 residues. CDR3 DNA: TGTGCCAGCAGCTTATCGTTGGAGGGTTATCGGCCCCTCCACTTT. Protein sequence: CASSLSLEGYRPLHF.

This clonotype showed up just a few times. The J gene is TRBJ1-1, the V gene TRBV3-1, with a weak D call TRBD1 (5 bases). The CDR3 covers 16 residues. Germline assignment: CDR1 LGHDT and CDR2 YNNKEL (reference sequence). Trimming pared 0 bases from V and 1 base from J, leaving 12 bases between. The CDR3 region is CASSQDLGVGNTEAFF. The CDR3, as DNA: TGTGCCAGCAGCCAAGATTTAGGGGTCGGGAACACTGAAGCTTTCTTT.

The DNA for the CDR3 is TGTGCCAGCAGTTTGAACCTGAATCAGCCCCAGCATTTT. Translating it yields CASSLNLNQPQHF. The gene calls are TRBV12-3 or TRBV12-4 and TRBJ1-5; the D is unclear. Trimming left V 3 bases short and J 4 bases short, with 7 bases between. The CDR3 consists of 13 residues.

The chain couples TRBV28 to TRBJ1-6; tentative D call: TRBD1 (6 bases). V gave up 5 bases and J gave up 7 bases, with 15 bases separating them. The length of the CDR3 is 15 residues. Germline CDR1 reads MDHEN; CDR2 reads SYDVKM. Here the CDR3 DNA reads TGTGCCAGCAGTGGTAGCAGGGGTATCAATTCACCCCTCCACTTT. This gives the protein CASSGSRGINSPLHF.

This clonotype was picked up many times. The chain's CDR3 is CSAPVFSSTDTQYF. In DNA form, the CDR3 reads TGCAGTGCTCCCGTCTTCTCTAGCACAGATACGCAGTATTTT. This chain links TRBV20-1 with TRBJ2-3; D unresolved. Per the germline V gene, CDR1 is DFQATT and CDR2 is SNEGSKA (reference sequence). The CDR3 has 14 residues. The V end lost 5 bases, the J end lost 0 bases, and 12 bases lay between the germline ends.

There are many counts of this clonotype. The chain recombines TRBV5-1 with TRBJ2-3; D ambiguous. The CDR3 has 12 amino acids. V lost 0 bases, J lost 4 bases, and 3 bases lay in between. Germline CDR1 is SGHRS and CDR2 is YFSETQ. Here the CDR3 DNA reads TGCGCCAGCAGCTTGGTCGCAGATACGCAGTATTTT. It is translated as CASSLVADTQYF.

The chain recombines TRBV6-5 with TRBJ2-1; perhaps TRBD2 as D (7 bases). CDR1 and CDR2 from the germline V gene are MNHEY and SVGAGI. Trimming cost V 4 bases and J 10 bases, with 17 bases left between them. The CDR3 loop spans 14 amino acids. CDR3 sequence: CASSFSGGAMEQFF. In nucleotides, the CDR3 is TGTGCCAGCAGTTTTAGTGGGGGGGCGATGGAGCAGTTCTTC.

This clonotype was detected only a few times. V is TRBV20-1 and J is TRBJ2-7, with TRBD2 identical over 7 bases. Losses at the gene ends were 5 bases for V and 5 bases for J; bases not matched to a gene: 12. The length of the CDR3 is 14 residues. Germline CDR1 and CDR2: DFQATT and SNEGSKA (reference sequence). The CDR3 reads CSAPRGGLPDEQYF. For the CDR3, the DNA is TGCAGTGCTCCCCGGGGAGGGTTGCCCGACGAGCAGTACTTC.

This clonotype showed up just a few times. J is TRBJ2-3 and V is TRBV7-3, with 11 bases lining up with TRBD1. The CDR3 covers 14 residues. With 4 bases clipped from V and 6 bases from J, the junction kept 3 bases outside the gene matches. Germline-derived CDR1 and CDR2 are SGHTA and FQGTGA. Here the CDR3 reads CASSWTGGPDTQYF. The CDR3 DNA follows: TGTGCCAGCAGCTGGACAGGGGGCCCGGATACGCAGTATTTT.

This clonotype showed up just a few times. The chain uses TRBV7-2 and TRBJ2-2, with 7 bases fitting TRBD2. In germline, CDR1 is SGHTA, CDR2 FQGNSA. V was pared by 2 bases and J by 7 bases, with 7 bases of the junction left unmatched. CDR3 size: 15 residues. Here the CDR3 reads CASSLRRGSIGELFF. The CDR3 DNA sequence: TGTGCCAGCAGCTTAAGGCGGGGGAGTATCGGGGAGCTGTTTTTT.

The chain has TRBV7-3 and TRBJ2-3; D gene ambiguous. V lost 5 bases to trimming and J lost 1 base, with 13 bases between them. This CDR3 contains 15 residues. CDR1 is SGHTA, CDR2 FQGTGA, per germline. CDR3 sequence reads: CASSLSSVGTDTQYF. The CDR3 nucleotides are TGTGCCAGCAGCCTTTCATCGGTCGGCACAGATACGCAGTATTTT.

This clonotype was picked up many times. The V call is TRBV6-5, the J call TRBJ1-6; a possible D gene is TRBD1 (6 bases). Trimming took off 5 bases at V and 10 bases at J, with 9 bases between the two ends. CDR1 is MNHEY and CDR2 is SVGAGI in the germline V gene. There are 12 residues in the CDR3. DNA for the CDR3: TGTGCCAGCAGTACGGGGGGCTCACCCCTCCACTTT. Residues: CASSTGGSPLHF.